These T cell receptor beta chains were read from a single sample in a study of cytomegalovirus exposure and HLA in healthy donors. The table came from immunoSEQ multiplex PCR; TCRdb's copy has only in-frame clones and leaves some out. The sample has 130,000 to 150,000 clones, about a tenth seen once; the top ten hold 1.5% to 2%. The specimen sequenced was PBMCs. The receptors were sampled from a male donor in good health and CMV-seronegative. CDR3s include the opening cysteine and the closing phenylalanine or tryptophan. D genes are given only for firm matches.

CASSSSDRGRSPLHF TRBD1 TRBV6-5
CSVEDLRGGQYF NA TRBV29-1
CASSLGTGSSYEQYF TRBD1 TRBV27
CASSFWTRTDTQYF NA TRBV28
CASSETLGQGTYEQYF TRBD1 TRBV2
CASSPIGGTEAFF NA TRBV14
CASSLGGRQGPQTNEKLFF TRBD1 TRBV7-8
CASSYSTAGTPYEQYF TRBD2 TRBV6-6
CASSGTGGNYGYTF NA TRBV5-6
CASSSRQNQETQYF NA TRBV7-9
CASSEGGQGPGEQYF TRBD1 TRBV6-1
CASSPLASTGELFF NA TRBV11-2
CASSLLHVGQGATEAFF TRBD1 TRBV5-6
CASSPTSNPSGDTQYF NA TRBV9
CASRRVSPYEQYF NA TRBV2
CASSRGGDHQPQHF NA TRBV7-9
CATSRVLGVSEAFF NA TRBV15
CATSRDIGLAGVNEQFF TRBD2 TRBV15
CASSLSTGAGTGELFF TRBD2 TRBV5-1
CASSSGRGDGEAFF NA TRBV5-1
CASTPTETTDTQYF NA TRBV7-8
CAWNRDYQLNTNNEQFF TRBD2 TRBV30